This T cell receptor (beta chain) was retrieved from a study of cytomegalovirus exposure and HLA in healthy donors. This clone was seen only once. This CDR3 has 13 residues. V was pared by 4 bases and J by 7 bases, with 7 bases of the junction left unmatched. CDR1 is SQVTM and CDR2 is ANQGSEA in the germline V gene. The PCR was carried out with 60 Vbeta primers and 13 Jbeta primers. The assay was immunoSEQ multiplex PCR, and TCRdb's table has in-frame clones only and misses some. The sample shows about 210,000 clones, more than 75% of them seen only once. The chain carries TRBV29-1 and TRBJ2-4; 7 bases map to TRBD1. The clonotype was recovered from a man in his forties in good health and CMV-seropositive. Sequenced material: PBMCs. CDR3 coding DNA: TGCAGCGTTGTATCCTCGGGACAGAACATTCAGTACTTC. Its protein product is CSVVSSGQNIQYF.